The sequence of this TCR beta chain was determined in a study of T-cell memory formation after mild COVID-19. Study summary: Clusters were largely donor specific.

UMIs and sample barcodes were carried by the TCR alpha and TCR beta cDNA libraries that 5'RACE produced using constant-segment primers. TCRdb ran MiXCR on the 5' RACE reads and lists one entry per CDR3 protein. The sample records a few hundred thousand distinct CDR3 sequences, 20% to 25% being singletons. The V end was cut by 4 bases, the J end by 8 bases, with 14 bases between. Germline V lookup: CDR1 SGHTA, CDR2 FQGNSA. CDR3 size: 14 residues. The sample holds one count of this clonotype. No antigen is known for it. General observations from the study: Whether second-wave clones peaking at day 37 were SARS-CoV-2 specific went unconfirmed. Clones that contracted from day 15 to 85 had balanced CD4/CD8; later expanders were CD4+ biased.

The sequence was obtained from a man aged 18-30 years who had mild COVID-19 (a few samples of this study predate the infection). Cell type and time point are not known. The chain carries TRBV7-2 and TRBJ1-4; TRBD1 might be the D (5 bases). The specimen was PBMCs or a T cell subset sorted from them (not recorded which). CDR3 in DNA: TGTGCCAGCAGCTCAGGGTTGGTCGCAGAAAAACTGTTTTTT. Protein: CASSSGLVAEKLFF. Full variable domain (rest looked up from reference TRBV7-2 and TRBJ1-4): GAGVSQSPSNKVTEKGKDVELRCDPISGHTALYWYRQSLGQGLEFLIYFQGNSAPDKSGLPSDRFSAERTGGSVSTLTIQRTQQEDSAVYLCASSSGLVAEKLFFGSGTQLSVL.